One sample yielded the 22 T cell receptor beta chains listed below, sequenced in a study of radiation and T cells in renal cell carcinoma. Treatment indicated: treatment-naive control, cytoreductive nephrectomy. The data were produced by immunoSEQ multiplex PCR, yet TCRdb's version contains in-frame clones alone and is incomplete. This table holds 15,000 to 17,000 clones, around 58% found once. The sequencing used tumor tissue, collected from a patient whose treatment was nephrectomy without radiotherapy. Receptors originate from a man between 50 and 59 years old with renal cell carcinoma.

This clone was seen only a few times. The rearrangement uses TRBV2 and TRBJ1-5, with D uncertain. CDR3 size: 13 residues. Trimming pared 3 bases from V and 6 bases from J, leaving 9 bases between. CDR1 is SNHLY and CDR2 is FYNNEI in the germline V gene. CDR3 DNA: TGTGCCAGCAGTGAGGGTATCCGTCAGCCCCAGCATTTT. This codes for CASSEGIRQPQHF.

The chain links TRBV28 to TRBJ1-5; D uncertain. Germline assignment: CDR1 MDHEN and CDR2 SYDVKM. The CDR3 runs to 18 residues. Trimming cost V 2 bases and J 6 bases, with 23 bases left between them. The CDR3: CASSLGTESQFEGQPQHF. The CDR3 DNA reads TGTGCCAGCAGTTTAGGTACTGAGTCGCAATTCGAAGGTCAGCCCCAGCATTTT.

The gene calls are TRBV7-2 and TRBJ2-4, with D uncertain. The germline V gene encodes CDR1 SGHTA and CDR2 FQGNSA. The length of the CDR3 is 11 residues. V was shortened by 3 bases and J by 7 bases, with 4 bases between the two germline ends. Written as DNA, the CDR3 is TGTGCCAGCAGCTTTAGGAACATTCAGTACTTC. It translates to CASSFRNIQYF. Using reference TRBV7-2 and TRBJ2-4 for the parts outside the CDR3, the full variable domain is GAGVSQSPSNKVTEKGKDVELRCDPISGHTALYWYRQSLGQGLEFLIYFQGNSAPDKSGLPSDRFSAERTGGSVSTLTIQRTQQEDSAVYLCASSFRNIQYFGAGTRLSVL.

The sample holds a few counts of this clone. The J gene is TRBJ1-2, the V gene TRBV29-1, with a tentative D call TRBD1 (6 bases). V dropped 0 bases and J dropped 7 bases, with 18 bases sitting between them. The V gene's germline CDR1 is SQVTM and CDR2 ANQGSEA. The CDR3 spans 15 residues. CDR3 DNA: TGCAGCGTTGAAGAAGGTCAGGGGACACCGTCTGGCTACACCTTC. This codes for CSVEEGQGTPSGYTF.

V gene TRBV9 combines with J gene TRBJ2-7; D gene unclear. Germline-derived CDR1 and CDR2 are SGDLS and YYNGEE. The CDR3 extends over 12 amino acids. V was cut by 2 bases and J by 4 bases, with 7 bases left in between. DNA of the CDR3: TGTGCCAGCAGCGTTTGGTGGTACGAGCAGTACTTC. Protein: CASSVWWYEQYF.

This chain connects TRBV7-2 to TRBJ2-7, with 10 bases lining up with TRBD1. The CDR3 contains 19 residues. Germline V lookup: CDR1 SGHTA, CDR2 FQGNSA. V was pared by 5 bases and J by 2 bases, with 18 bases of the junction left unmatched. This CDR3 reads CASSQAIMVGQGSPYEQYF. The CDR3 bases are TGTGCCAGCAGCCAAGCCATTATGGTGGGACAGGGGTCCCCCTACGAGCAGTACTTC.

This sequence joins TRBV6-5 and TRBJ1-6, with D perhaps TRBD1 (5 bases). CDR1 and CDR2 (germline): MNHEY, SVGAGI. CDR3 length: 13 residues. V gave up 5 bases and J gave up 10 bases, with 12 bases separating them. The CDR3 sequence: CASSPGFGSPLHF. The CDR3 coding sequence is TGTGCCAGCAGTCCAGGGTTCGGGTCACCCCTCCACTTT.

V gene TRBV19 combines with J gene TRBJ1-2, with 11 nucleotides matching TRBD1. CDR1 LNHDA and CDR2 SQIVND come from the germline V gene (reference sequence). The J segment lost 6 bases and the V segment lost 4 bases, leaving 7 bases of the junction unmatched. The CDR3 runs 15 residues. CDR3 DNA sequence: TGTGCCAGTAGTACCCGGACAGGGGGCGCGGATGGCTACACCTTC. Its protein is CASSTRTGGADGYTF.

This clone was observed at least ten times. V usage is TRBV29-1 and J usage is TRBJ2-2; D possibly uses TRBD1 or TRBD2 (5 bases each). The V gene's germline CDR1 is SQVTM and CDR2 ANQGSEA. The CDR3 totals 13 residues. With 3 bases removed from V and 4 bases from J, the gap between germline ends came to 9 bases. This chain's CDR3 is CSVDGAGTGELFF. The CDR3 bases are TGCAGCGTTGACGGGGCGGGCACCGGGGAGCTGTTTTTT.

The rearrangement uses TRBV29-1 and TRBJ2-7, with D possibly being TRBD2 (6 bases). Germline V lookup: CDR1 SQVTM, CDR2 ANQGSEA. The CDR3 contains 13 residues. V shed 5 bases and J shed 0 bases, with 11 bases lying between them. In nucleotides, the CDR3 is TGCAGCGTTCGGGAGAACCACTCCTACGAGCAGTACTTC. Translated: CSVRENHSYEQYF.

The chain carries TRBV7-2 and TRBJ2-1, with D perhaps matching TRBD1 (6 bases). V lost 6 bases to trimming and J lost 0 bases, with 12 bases between them. Germline V CDR1 and CDR2: SGHTA, FQGNSA. There are 15 residues in the CDR3. The CDR3 region has the DNA TGTGCCAGCAGATGGGACACCAACTCCTACAATGAGCAGTTCTTC. Translating it yields CASRWDTNSYNEQFF.

The rearrangement links TRBV19 to TRBJ1-2; 8 bases are a match to TRBD1. CDR1 and CDR2 (germline): LNHDA, SQIVND (reference sequence). The CDR3 has 15 residues. Trimming at V came to 3 bases and at J to 3 bases, leaving 6 bases not matched to a gene. The CDR3 DNA reads as TGTGCCAGTAGTATTGGTACAGGGGGGGACTATGGCTACACCTTC. Protein product: CASSIGTGGDYGYTF.

This clone was counted only a few times. V and J are TRBV11-2 and TRBJ2-1; a weak D match, TRBD2 (6 bases). Germline assignment: CDR1 SGHAT and CDR2 FQNNGV. The CDR3 is 16 amino acids. Trimming left V 5 bases short and J 0 bases short, with 14 bases between. CDR3 protein: CASSLIAVSSYNEQFF. For the CDR3, the DNA is TGTGCCAGCAGCCTCATAGCGGTAAGCTCCTACAATGAGCAGTTCTTC.

This chain links TRBV25-1 with TRBJ2-1; 10 bases agree with TRBD2. The CDR3 consists of 16 residues. The trim removed 7 bases at V and 6 bases at J, leaving 12 bases unmatched. Germline loops: CDR1 MGHDK, CDR2 SYGVNS. The CDR3 spells CASTGMGAGGPNEQFF. The CDR3, as DNA: TGTGCCAGCACCGGCATGGGAGCGGGGGGGCCCAATGAGCAGTTCTTC.

The chain has TRBV7-9 and TRBJ2-7; TRBD1 agrees at 9 bases. J gave up 0 bases and V 4 bases, and 4 bases lay outside the gene matches. CDR1 SEHNR and CDR2 FQNEAQ come from the germline V gene (reference sequence). The CDR3 runs 15 residues. CDR3 sequence: CASSSTGGSSYEQYF. CDR3 in DNA: TGTGCCAGCAGCTCCACAGGGGGCAGCTCCTACGAGCAGTACTTC.

The V call is TRBV11-2, the J call TRBJ1-2; 8 nucleotides line up with TRBD1. The CDR3 is made up of 14 amino acids. The J segment lost 2 bases and the V segment lost 4 bases, leaving 3 bases of the junction unmatched. Germline V lookup: CDR1 SGHAT, CDR2 FQNNGV. Written as DNA, the CDR3 is TGTGCCAGCAGCTCGACAGGGGACAACTATGGCTACACCTTC. Translation gives CASSSTGDNYGYTF.

This chain connects TRBV7-2 to TRBJ2-6; D call uncertain. Per germline, CDR1 SGHTA and CDR2 FQGNSA. V gave up 1 base and J gave up 1 base, with 8 bases separating them. The length of the CDR3 is 16 residues. The CDR3 region is CASSLDGGSGANVLTF. CDR3 nucleotide sequence: TGTGCCAGCAGCTTAGATGGCGGATCTGGGGCCAACGTCCTGACTTTC.

This clone was seen a few times. The rearrangement links TRBV30 to TRBJ1-6; 9 positions agree with TRBD1. From germline, CDR1 is GTSNPN and CDR2 SVGIG (reference sequence). CDR3 length equals 15 residues. The V segment lost 3 bases and the J segment 8 bases; nucleotides outside the gene matches: 8. The CDR3 protein is CAWSAKTGGDSPLHF. As DNA, the CDR3 is TGTGCCTGGAGCGCCAAGACAGGGGGGGATTCACCCCTCCACTTT.

This chain uses TRBV7-3 with TRBJ2-7; TRBD2 agrees at 12 bases. This CDR3 region has 17 residues. V trimming: 4 bases; J trimming: 7 bases; junction bases outside the gene matches: 14. Per the germline V gene, CDR1 is SGHTA and CDR2 is FQGTGA. The chain's CDR3 is CASSWQGTSGSMEEQYF. CDR3 nucleotides: TGTGCCAGCAGCTGGCAAGGGACTAGCGGGTCGATGGAAGAGCAGTACTTC.

This clone is a singleton in its sample. V gene TRBV15 combines with J gene TRBJ2-7; TRBD2 might be the D (5 bases). Trimming pared 1 base from V and 0 bases from J, leaving 10 bases between. CDR1 is LNHNV and CDR2 is YYDKDF in the germline V gene (reference sequence). The CDR3 covers 15 residues. The CDR3 coding sequence is TGTGCCACCAGCAGAGCCGGGAACCCCTCCTACGAGCAGTACTTC. Its protein product is CATSRAGNPSYEQYF.

This clone was counted once. The CDR3 loop is CASSLHGTYEQYF. The CDR3, as DNA: TGTGCCAGCAGCTTGCACGGGACGTACGAGCAGTACTTC. The chain combines TRBV5-4 with TRBJ2-7, with D perhaps being TRBD1 or TRBD2 (5 bases each). Germline assignment: CDR1 SGHNT and CDR2 YYREEE (reference sequence). The CDR3 has 13 residues. Trimming took 1 base from V and 4 from J, leaving 9 bases between them.

V and J are TRBV21-1 and TRBJ2-4; the table's TRBD1 call for D was not verified on the DNA. TRBV21-1 is deemed a pseudogene. This CDR3 has 13 amino acids. In DNA form, the CDR3 reads TGTGCCAGCAAGAGGACAGTTTGGGACATTCAGTACTTC. Translation: CASKRTVWDIQYF.